This record looks at one T cell receptor beta chain sequence and its context. J lost 4 bases, V lost 6 bases, and 12 bases had no gene match. The length of the CDR3 is 16 residues. Germline CDR1 reads MNHEY; CDR2 reads SMNVEV (reference sequence). This sample is part of a study of spatial heterogeneity in lung cancer. Study-wide context: Sequence detection consistently recorded a greater number of beta-chain than alpha-chain sequences. The mean occurrence of each unique TCR and UMI combination in raw reads exceeded nine.

The time point is: sample taken at primary tumor resection. TCRs were sequenced from unsorted whole RNA of tumor, nontumor lung or PBMC. Patients with untreated early-stage non-small cell lung cancer, numbering 72, were the donors. Individual TCR cDNA molecules each bore their own unique molecular identifier. MiXCR was run by TCRdb on the 5' RACE reads, yielding one entry per CDR3 protein. In the table there are roughly 48,000 distinct CDR3 sequences, approximately 10% of which are singletons. The clonotype was recovered from a female donor with early-stage non-small cell lung cancer. The genes are TRBV27 and TRBJ2-5, with TRBD1 identical over 9 bases. Sequences were derived from PBMCs, sampled at surgery. CDR3 region: CASSPYTTGGRETQYF. DNA for the CDR3: TGTGCCAGCAGCCCGTATACGACAGGGGGGCGAGAGACCCAGTACTTC.